Below are 23 T cell receptor beta chains sequenced from a single sample in a study of liver allograft versus peripheral blood T cells. On the study more broadly: Transplanted livers held T cell receptor repertoires, and these were compared with repertoires in recipients' peripheral blood.

TCRdb re-analysed the reads in MiXCR, keeping a single row per CDR3 protein. The sample carries around 12,000 distinct CDR3 sequences, 25% to 35% recorded once. The receptor set was obtained from a human patient who had a liver transplant. Among the T cells, some may be from the graft donor.

DNA of the CDR3: TGTGCCAGCCTTATGTCGACTAGCGGGGGGGGAGTGTACGAGCAGTACTTC. It specifies CASLMSTSGGGVYEQYF. This chain links TRBV27 with TRBJ2-7, with 14 bases lining up with TRBD2. The CDR3 totals 17 residues. V lost 8 bases to trimming and J lost 4 bases; unmatched junction nucleotides: 13. Germline V gives CDR1 MNHEY, CDR2 SMNVEV (reference sequence).

This clonotype qualifies as medium-sized. This rearrangement joins TRBV13 to TRBJ2-4, with 7 positions matching TRBD1. CDR1 is PRHDT and CDR2 is FYEKMQ in the germline V gene (reference sequence). The J segment lost 9 bases and the V segment lost 3 bases, leaving 8 bases of the junction unmatched. CDR3 size: 14 residues. CDR3 nucleotides: TGTGCCAGCAGCTTCGGTGAGGGGGCAGGCATTCAGTACTTC. Its translation: CASSFGEGAGIQYF. Looking up the rest from reference TRBV13 and TRBJ2-4 gives the full variable domain: AAGVIQSPRHLIKEKRETATLKCYPIPRHDTVYWYQQGPGQDPQFLISFYEKMQSDKGSIPDRFSAQQFSDYHSELNMSSLELGDSALYFCASSFGEGAGIQYFGAGTRLSVL.

In its sample, this clonotype is medium-sized (0.01 to 0.1%). The chain recombines TRBV6-1 with TRBJ1-1; D gene unclear. Trimming left V 2 bases short and J 7 bases short, with 8 bases between. Germline CDR1 is MNHNS and CDR2 is SASEGT. This CDR3 is 12 amino acids long. The DNA for the CDR3 is TGTGCCAGCAGTGAATCGGTCGGTGAAGCTTTCTTT. Translation: CASSESVGEAFF.

The rearrangement joins TRBV6-5 to TRBJ2-7, with 10 bases matching TRBD1. Trimming removed 4 bases from V and 6 bases from J; junction bases left unmatched: 9. CDR1 is MNHEY, CDR2 SVGAGI, per germline. This CDR3 comprises 15 residues. CDR3: CASSSSDRGRSEQYF. The CDR3 DNA reads TGTGCCAGCAGTTCATCGGACAGGGGGAGATCCGAGCAGTACTTC.

By sample share, this clonotype is medium-sized (0.01 to 0.1%). V gene TRBV5-6 combines with J gene TRBJ1-2; D might be TRBD1 (6 bases). V lost 4 bases and J lost 7, with 20 bases in between. Germline loops: CDR1 SGHDT, CDR2 YYEEEE. The CDR3 consists of 15 residues. CDR3 residues: CASSDGGGATFGYTF. The CDR3 DNA reads as TGTGCCAGCAGCGATGGTGGGGGGGCTACCTTTGGCTACACCTTC.

This clonotype occurred a few times. This rearrangement joins TRBV6-1 to TRBJ1-2, with TRBD1 as a possible D gene (5 bases). There are 18 residues in the CDR3. V lost 2 bases, J lost 4 bases, and 23 bases lay in between. The germline V gene has CDR1 MNHNS and CDR2 SASEGT. The CDR3 region is CASSETGGTLIGGYGYTF. The CDR3 coding sequence is TGTGCCAGCAGTGAAACGGGGGGGACTCTCATCGGTGGCTATGGCTACACCTTC.

This clonotype was recorded at least ten times. The rearrangement uses TRBV6-6 and TRBJ2-7; TRBD1 matches at 7 bases. In germline, CDR1 is MNHNY, CDR2 SVGAGI (reference sequence). V lost 4 bases to trimming and J lost 4 bases; unmatched junction nucleotides: 7. The CDR3 has 14 residues. CDR3 in amino acids: CASSLRQGGYEQYF. In nucleotides, the CDR3 is TGTGCCAGCAGTTTGAGACAGGGTGGGTACGAGCAGTACTTC.

V gene TRBV27 combines with J gene TRBJ1-1, with 7 bases aligning to TRBD1. CDR1 is MNHEY and CDR2 is SMNVEV in the germline V gene (reference sequence). After removal of 7 bases from V and 1 base from J, the junction contained 6 bases not matched to a gene. The CDR3 contains 14 residues. This CDR3 is CASTPGQQNTEAFF. The CDR3 DNA is TGTGCCAGCACCCCGGGACAGCAGAACACTGAAGCTTTCTTT.

In its sample, this clonotype was seen a few times. The rearrangement uses TRBV19 and TRBJ1-2; 9 positions agree with TRBD1. V trimming: 5 bases; J trimming: 7 bases; junction bases outside the gene matches: 8. CDR1 is LNHDA and CDR2 is SQIVND in the germline V gene (reference sequence). The CDR3 runs to 14 residues. CDR3 in amino acids: CASSPGQGYGGYTF. Written as DNA, the CDR3 is TGTGCCAGTAGTCCAGGACAGGGGTATGGTGGCTACACCTTC.

By proportion, this clonotype is medium-sized. This rearrangement joins TRBV29-1 to TRBJ2-3, with D possibly being TRBD1 (6 bases). Germline V lookup: CDR1 SQVTM, CDR2 ANQGSEA. V dropped 2 bases and J dropped 1 base, with 7 bases sitting between them. The CDR3 is 13 amino acids. The CDR3, as DNA: TGCAGCGTTGAACCAGGGGGCACAGATACGCAGTATTTT. This gives the protein CSVEPGGTDTQYF.

In this sample, this clonotype turned up a few times. The gene calls are TRBV20-1 and TRBJ1-2; possible D gene TRBD1, 5 bases. Trimming took off 0 bases at V and 8 bases at J, with 22 bases between the two ends. From germline, CDR1 is DFQATT and CDR2 SNEGSKA (reference sequence). The CDR3 extends over 16 amino acids. CDR3 sequence (DNA): TGCAGTGCTAGAGATCTTAGAGGCAGGGAAGGATTCGGCTACACCTTC. It specifies CSARDLRGREGFGYTF.

The chain employs TRBV11-2 and TRBJ2-1; D unresolved. The CDR3 covers 17 residues. V shed 4 bases and J shed 0 bases, with 16 bases lying between them. Looked up from germline, CDR1 is SGHAT and CDR2 is FQNNGV. CDR3 sequence (DNA): TGTGCCAGCAGCTACCCGTCCCTATCGAGCTCCTACAATGAGCAGTTCTTC. Residues: CASSYPSLSSSYNEQFF.

By its share, this clonotype is medium-sized. The J gene is TRBJ1-1, the V gene TRBV19; 8 bases are shared with TRBD1. The CDR3 spans 15 residues. The ends lost 3 bases at V and 5 bases at J; junction bases unmatched: 8. Germline CDR1 and CDR2: LNHDA and SQIVND (reference sequence). This CDR3 reads CASSMDRAEGTEAFF. Written as DNA, the CDR3 is TGTGCCAGTAGTATGGACAGGGCTGAGGGGACTGAAGCTTTCTTT.

This clonotype is medium-sized within its sample. The rearrangement uses TRBV6-1 and TRBJ2-7; a possible D gene is TRBD2 (5 bases). The CDR3 contains 14 residues. Trimming removed 2 bases from V and 2 bases from J, with 10 bases in between. The germline V gene has CDR1 MNHNS and CDR2 SASEGT. CDR3 protein: CASSELGLTYEQYF. In nucleotides, the CDR3 is TGTGCCAGCAGTGAACTTGGACTCACCTACGAGCAGTACTTC.

By sample share, this clonotype is medium-sized (0.01 to 0.1%). This sequence joins TRBV10-3 and TRBJ2-3, with 10 bases matching TRBD2. CDR1 is ENHRY and CDR2 is SYGVKD in the germline V gene. The V segment lost 0 bases and the J segment 8 bases; nucleotides outside the gene matches: 5. This CDR3 is 15 amino acids long. The chain's CDR3 is CAISESLAGGGTQYF. The CDR3 DNA is TGTGCCATCAGTGAGTCGTTAGCGGGAGGCGGTACGCAGTATTTT.

This clonotype rates as medium-sized. V usage is TRBV6-1 and J usage is TRBJ1-4; 7 bases match TRBD1. V shed 3 bases and J 7 bases; nucleotides not matched to a gene: 5. The CDR3 consists of 14 residues. CDR1 and CDR2 (germline): MNHNS, SASEGT. The CDR3 sequence: CASSDLRTGEKLFF. The DNA of the CDR3 is TGTGCCAGCAGTGATCTTAGGACAGGTGAAAAACTGTTTTTT.

This clonotype was recorded at least ten times. This chain uses TRBV6-1 with TRBJ1-2; D is uncertain. The CDR3 is 12 amino acids. Trimming shortened V by 2 bases and J by 3 bases, and 4 bases separated the two germline ends. CDR1 and CDR2 from the germline V gene are MNHNS and SASEGT. The CDR3 is CASSESDYGYTF. The DNA of the CDR3 is TGTGCCAGCAGTGAAAGCGACTATGGCTACACCTTC.

This clonotype has a count of ten or more. The chain couples TRBV11-1 to TRBJ2-5; tentatively, D is TRBD1 or TRBD2 (5 bases each). This CDR3 has 13 amino acids. V shed 1 base and J shed 6 bases, with 9 bases lying between them. Germline V CDR1 and CDR2: SGHAT, FQDESV (reference sequence). The CDR3 protein is CASSLGGAKTQYF. CDR3 in DNA: TGTGCCAGCAGCTTAGGAGGGGCGAAGACCCAGTACTTC.

This clonotype occurred a few times. CDR3 loop: CASSIRDRGGTEAFF. The CDR3, as DNA: TGTGCCAGTAGTATCCGAGACAGGGGCGGGACGGAAGCTTTCTTT. This chain connects TRBV19 to TRBJ1-1, with TRBD1 matching over 8 bases. Germline-derived CDR1 and CDR2 are LNHDA and SQIVND (reference sequence). The CDR3 has 15 residues. The V gene end was trimmed by 3 bases and the J gene end by 8 bases; junction bases not matched to a gene: 11.

This clonotype is classed as medium-sized (0.01 to 0.1%). The rearrangement links TRBV6-1 to TRBJ2-3; 8 bases fit TRBD2. The germline CDR1 and CDR2 sequences are MNHNS and SASEGT. After removal of 11 bases from V and 1 base from J, the junction contained 8 bases not matched to a gene. The CDR3 sequence is 14 residues long. CDR3 nucleotides: TGTGCCGTCGGGGGGGCAGGGGGCACAGATACGCAGTATTTT. This codes for CAVGGAGGTDTQYF.

This chain uses TRBV5-1 with TRBJ2-2; 7 positions match TRBD1. Germline V CDR1 and CDR2: SGHRS, YFSETQ. The CDR3 consists of 13 residues. V trimming: 4 bases; J trimming: 5 bases; junction bases outside the gene matches: 2. The CDR3 nucleotides are TGCGCCAGCAGCGCGGACAGGACCGGGGAGCTGTTTTTT. It encodes CASSADRTGELFF.

Within the sample, this clonotype is medium-sized. This chain links TRBV6-1 with TRBJ2-1; D might be TRBD1 (5 bases). The CDR3 sequence is 14 residues long. V lost 6 bases to trimming and J lost 4 bases, with 13 bases between them. Germline V gene lookup returns CDR1 MNHNS and CDR2 SASEGT. The CDR3 DNA sequence: TGTGCCAGCAGGATAAAGACAGATTACAATGAGCAGTTCTTC. Translated, it gives CASRIKTDYNEQFF.

This clonotype rates as medium-sized (0.01 to 0.1%). The chain links TRBV29-1 to TRBJ1-5, with D uncertain. The germline V and J ends were trimmed by 4 bases and 2 bases, with 9 bases remaining between them. Germline CDR1 SQVTM, CDR2 ANQGSEA. This CDR3 is 13 amino acids long. The DNA of the CDR3 is TGCAGCGTTGCGGACGGCCGCAATCAGCCCCAGCATTTT. This sequence encodes CSVADGRNQPQHF.